Detailed here is one T cell receptor (beta chain). Its antigen remains unknown. This specimen comes from a study of memory CD4+ T cells and cytomegalovirus serostatus. Across the study: Of the healthy Belgian adults, 9 were CMV seropositive and 20 to 30 seronegative. Study-wide points: The CMV-associated TCR signature appears largely within the CD4+ memory repertoire. Repertoires predicted CMV serostatus with median bootstrapped AUC of around 0.96.

In germline, CDR1 is SGHNT, CDR2 YYREEE (reference sequence). This CDR3 has 13 residues. V dropped 0 bases and J dropped 2 bases, with 6 bases sitting between them. Sequencing used immunoSEQ multiplex PCR; TCRdb keeps in-frame clones, though not all of them. Found here are about 25,000 clones, about 71% of them singletons; the top ten hold 0.9% to 1.1%. The sort gate was single viable CD3+CD4+CD8-CD45RO+ cells for memory CD4+ T cells. Donors' CMV status reflects serum IgG against pp150, pp28, p38, p52. The chain uses TRBV5-4 and TRBJ2-7, with D hard to call. Sequenced material: memory CD4+ T cells from blood. The sequence was obtained from an adult in good health and CMV-seronegative. CDR3: CASSLADAYEQYF. In nucleotides, the CDR3 is TGTGCCAGCAGCTTGGCGGATGCCTACGAGCAGTACTTC.